This T cell receptor (beta chain) stems from a study of blood T cell repertoires in COVID-19 (dated by TCRdb to the early 2020s). Regarding the study in general: Samples from collaborators originated in the United States, Italy and Spain and spanned both the acute and convalescent phases of COVID-19. The prospective study material was composed of cDNA or gDNA derived from T cells, B-cell-depleted T cells, or PBMCs. The dataset comprised deeply sampled blood TCRbeta repertoires from subjects exposed to, actively infected with, or recovered from COVID-19. A freely available public database, intended as a resource for researchers studying the immune response to SARS-CoV-2, is where the repertoires were released. Samples were obtained from the ongoing ImmuneRACE study (first 160 participants) and from some 1,300 subjects provided by 6 global collaborators. A de-identified subject ID, COVID-19 status, age in years and sex were almost always included in the sample metadata. Where HLA class I and class II types were available, the types were taken from metadata supplied by the sample provider, not from assay-based typing.

Note on this clone: The clone's antigen remains unknown. The sample holds no much larger clone one base away, and base qualities are not on file.

Including cysteine and phenylalanine, the CDR3 has 14 amino acids. Of the read, only the CDR3 DNA is kept; its 42 bases are in frame from base 1. V gives up 1 base and J gives up 3 bases, and the segment between their germline ends measures 10 bases. Based on the germline V gene, the CDR1 and CDR2 sequences are MGHRA and YSYEKL. TCRbeta CDR3 regions were amplified from genomic DNA using the immunoSEQ Assay, a bias-controlled multiplex PCR. The authors' analysis ran thus. The number of nucleated cells in each sample was estimated from the amplification of reference gene primers within the assay. To quantify the absolute abundance of each unique TCRbeta CDR3 rearrangement, sequence reads were collapsed and filtered. For each sample, productive Simpson clonality was calculated by taking the square root of Simpson's diversity index across productive rearrangements. The clones in this table, taken by TCRdb from immuneACCESS, are in-frame only. Not every clone is retained; where verified, under half of the shortfall comes from an unresolved V gene, and the cause of the rest is unknown. The D gene and trimming were derived from the DNA, and the V and J assignments and clone size from that table. The table for this sample lists about 50,000 clones; roughly four fifths of them were counted only once. The ten largest clones take up 26% of the sample.

The study at large found these results: The amount of clinical and demographic metadata varied by source and participant and was provided uncurated.

In Seattle, one collaborating source enrolled patients while the infection was active and tracked those patients longitudinally over the course of disease. Whole blood was collected in K2EDTA tubes by collaborating institutions according to the institutions' own protocols. For TCRbeta analysis, collaborator samples were shipped as frozen whole blood, as isolated PBMCs, or as DNA extracted from either sample type. The TCR comes from a woman older than 75 with COVID-19, enrolled during active disease. Input material: peripheral blood. This chain joins TRBV4-1 to TRBJ2-7; matching of 6 bases hints at TRBD2 as the D gene. CDR3 loop: CASSQGPGLYEQYF. In nucleotide form, the sequence is TGCGCCAGCAGCCAAGGCCCGGGACTCTACGAGCAGTACTTC.